The following is a TCR beta chain sequence with its context. Antigen: not known. The CDR3 runs 13 residues. Germline V gene lookup returns CDR1 SNHLY and CDR2 FYNNEI. Trimming stripped 10 bases from V and 1 base from J, with 13 bases between. This entry belongs to a study of T cell repertoires in cytomegalovirus infection. From the reads, TCRdb called clonotypes with MiXCR, one entry per CDR3 protein. The sample includes around 710,000 distinct CDR3 sequences, 25% to 30% of them seen just once. The TCR originated in a human donor in good health (CMV status not recorded). Some clones in this sample may be carry-over from other donors' samples. The specimen was cultured CD8+ T cells from PBMCs, collected from culture after CMV antigen stimulation. V and J are TRBV2 and TRBJ1-1, with D possibly matching TRBD1 (6 bases). CDR3 in amino acids: CAIPRGRNTEAFF. In DNA, the CDR3 is TGTGCCATCCCCAGGGGAAGGAACACTGAAGCTTTCTTT.